This T cell receptor beta chain is drawn from a study of blood T cell repertoires in COVID-19. Study overall: Both acute and convalescent COVID-19 samples were obtained from the United States, Italy and Spain.

The CDR3 has 15 residues. Germline trimming cut 5 bases from V and 1 base from J; bases unmatched to any gene: 8. Germline V CDR1 and CDR2: MNHNY, SVGAGI (reference sequence). Using immunoSEQ multiplex PCR, the repertoire was profiled, and TCRdb retains in-frame clones only, with some absent. The sample has about 150,000 clones; about nine tenths are singletons. The sequencing input was peripheral blood. This chain joins TRBV6-6 and TRBJ2-7; 7 bases line up with TRBD1. The receptor was derived from a woman between 65 and 79 years old with acute or convalescent COVID-19. The CDR3 loop reads CASSLRDSGSYEQYV. The DNA for the CDR3 is TGTGCCAGCAGTCTCAGGGACAGTGGTTCCTACGAGCAGTACGTC.